This TCR beta chain is drawn from a study of CD8+CD57+ T cells in acquired aplastic anemia. Germline CDR1 ENHRY, CDR2 SYGVKD. Trimming took off 4 bases at V and 3 bases at J, with 15 bases between the two ends. There are 15 residues in the CDR3. About this clonotype itself: Its antigen remains unknown.

Findings and limits, study-wide: Around 30 sequences, all CD8+ CDR3, were shared between patients and controls.

The TCR beta profiling, which covered VDJ combination and CDR3 sequence, was carried out using genomic DNA as the template. Each CDR3 protein gets one entry after TCRdb re-called the reads with MiXCR. The sample lists roughly 300,000 distinct CDR3 sequences; roughly three fifths were seen once. The chain uses TRBV10-3 and TRBJ1-2, with D perhaps matching TRBD1 (6 bases). Sequenced: sorted CD4+, CD8+, or CD8+CD57+ T cells (not recorded which) from PBMCs. This TCR was recovered from a human donor with severe aplastic anemia or a healthy control (not recorded which). The DNA for the CDR3 is TGTGCCATCAGTGTTTTACAGGGAGCTTACTATGGCTACACCTTC. It codes for CAISVLQGAYYGYTF.